The rows below give T cell receptor beta chains drawn from one sample of a study of blood T cell repertoires in COVID-19. Profiling relied on immunoSEQ multiplex PCR, and the TCRdb table lists in-frame clones only, not all of them. The sample includes about half a million clones, over 75% of them seen just once. Sequenced material: peripheral blood. These receptors all come from a human donor in a cohort sampled during active COVID-19. The CDR3 runs from the conserved cysteine through the conserved F or W.

j_gene: TRBJ2-2; v_gene: TRBV6-5; CDR3aa: CATTRASGELFF
j_gene: TRBJ2-7; v_gene: TRBV6-5; CDR3aa: CASLSGVAYEQYF
j_gene: TRBJ2-1; v_gene: TRBV19; CDR3aa: CASRPTSGRHNEQFF
j_gene: TRBJ1-1; v_gene: TRBV6-6; CDR3aa: CASSYSRNTEAFF
j_gene: TRBJ2-7; v_gene: TRBV27; CDR3aa: CASSLSGQLYEQYF
j_gene: TRBJ1-5; v_gene: TRBV25-1; CDR3aa: CASSESTGTRLGQAQHF
j_gene: TRBJ2-1; v_gene: TRBV21-1; CDR3aa: CASTGGRRDGNHNEQFF
j_gene: TRBJ2-7; v_gene: TRBV4-1; CDR3aa: CASSQDPTTDLYEQYF
j_gene: TRBJ2-1; v_gene: TRBV11-2; CDR3aa: CASSHPMGSSYNEQFF
j_gene: TRBJ2-1; v_gene: TRBV28; CDR3aa: CASSQLAGGPYNEQFF
j_gene: TRBJ1-1; v_gene: TRBV3-1/TRBV3-2; CDR3aa: CASSQDRSTEAFF
j_gene: TRBJ1-5; v_gene: TRBV4-3; CDR3aa: CASSQDFRKGNQPQHF
j_gene: TRBJ1-1; v_gene: TRBV28; CDR3aa: CASSLEGAWVNTEAFF
j_gene: TRBJ2-2; v_gene: TRBV7-8; CDR3aa: CASSLDWGRGTGELFF
j_gene: TRBJ2-1; v_gene: TRBV2; CDR3aa: CASSGRTEAEQFF
j_gene: TRBJ1-1; v_gene: TRBV30; CDR3aa: CAWSVGQDTEAFF
j_gene: TRBJ1-5; v_gene: TRBV30; CDR3aa: CAWSRDTQQPQHF
j_gene: TRBJ2-3; v_gene: TRBV19; CDR3aa: CASSIVAALPSGTDTQYF
j_gene: TRBJ2-2; v_gene: TRBV11-2; CDR3aa: CASSLDGGPGELFF
j_gene: TRBJ1-1; v_gene: TRBV28; CDR3aa: CASSSMNTEAFF
j_gene: TRBJ2-7; v_gene: TRBV5-1; CDR3aa: CASSGGALSSYEQYF
j_gene: TRBJ2-3; v_gene: TRBV9; CDR3aa: CASSVVAGGTDTQYF
j_gene: TRBJ1-6; v_gene: TRBV3-1/TRBV3-2; CDR3aa: CASSPFFDRSLGSPLHF
j_gene: TRBJ1-2; v_gene: TRBV19; CDR3aa: CASSIETGLYGYTF
j_gene: TRBJ1-4; v_gene: TRBV27; CDR3aa: CASSLGSATNEKLFF
j_gene: TRBJ1-4; v_gene: TRBV5-4; CDR3aa: CASSLRQATNEKLFF
j_gene: TRBJ1-2; v_gene: TRBV4-1; CDR3aa: CASSQSPNYGYTF
j_gene: TRBJ2-1; v_gene: TRBV2; CDR3aa: CASSGRLESYNEQFF
j_gene: TRBJ1-1; v_gene: TRBV7-9; CDR3aa: CASSFAGTSAEAFF
j_gene: TRBJ2-2; v_gene: TRBV7-2; CDR3aa: CASTWTSGVNTGELFF
j_gene: TRBJ2-1; v_gene: TRBV7-8; CDR3aa: CASSAGLAGGLPYNEQFF
j_gene: TRBJ2-7; v_gene: TRBV28; CDR3aa: CASSLGQGNGQQYF
j_gene: TRBJ2-3; v_gene: TRBV30; CDR3aa: CAFRDRGLDTQYF
j_gene: TRBJ1-2; v_gene: TRBV5-6; CDR3aa: CASSGGTEVNYGYTF
j_gene: TRBJ1-5; v_gene: TRBV28; CDR3aa: CASSTHTGSNQPQHF
j_gene: TRBJ2-7; v_gene: TRBV27; CDR3aa: CASSSLTGPYEQYF
j_gene: TRBJ2-5; v_gene: TRBV11-2; CDR3aa: CASSRERMETQYF
j_gene: TRBJ1-5; v_gene: TRBV7-9; CDR3aa: CASSSRSTGGNQPQHF
j_gene: TRBJ2-1; v_gene: TRBV12-3/TRBV12-4; CDR3aa: CASRPSSYNEQFF
j_gene: TRBJ1-5; v_gene: TRBV6-2/TRBV6-3; CDR3aa: CASSYDPGQRHQPQHF
j_gene: TRBJ2-7; v_gene: TRBV11-2; CDR3aa: CASSLHGTGPYEQYF
j_gene: TRBJ1-1; v_gene: TRBV5-4; CDR3aa: CASSSISWTGNTEAFF
j_gene: TRBJ2-1; v_gene: TRBV7-9; CDR3aa: CASSLFLPSSYNEQFF
j_gene: TRBJ1-3; v_gene: TRBV25-1; CDR3aa: CASSDFSDSRSGNTIYF
j_gene: TRBJ2-7; v_gene: TRBV4-2; CDR3aa: CASSQVQGPTYEQYF
j_gene: TRBJ2-1; v_gene: TRBV5-6; CDR3aa: CASSSRDYEQFF
j_gene: TRBJ1-2; v_gene: TRBV7-9; CDR3aa: CASSLATSGSNGYTF
j_gene: TRBJ2-7; v_gene: TRBV9; CDR3aa: CASSVASGGSYEQYF
j_gene: TRBJ2-5; v_gene: TRBV5-1; CDR3aa: CASYHGFSGLETQYF
j_gene: TRBJ1-4; v_gene: TRBV2; CDR3aa: CASRQGAFEKLFF
j_gene: TRBJ1-1; v_gene: TRBV29-1; CDR3aa: CSVAQIEAFF
j_gene: TRBJ1-1; v_gene: TRBV2; CDR3aa: CASSVEQGSTEAFF